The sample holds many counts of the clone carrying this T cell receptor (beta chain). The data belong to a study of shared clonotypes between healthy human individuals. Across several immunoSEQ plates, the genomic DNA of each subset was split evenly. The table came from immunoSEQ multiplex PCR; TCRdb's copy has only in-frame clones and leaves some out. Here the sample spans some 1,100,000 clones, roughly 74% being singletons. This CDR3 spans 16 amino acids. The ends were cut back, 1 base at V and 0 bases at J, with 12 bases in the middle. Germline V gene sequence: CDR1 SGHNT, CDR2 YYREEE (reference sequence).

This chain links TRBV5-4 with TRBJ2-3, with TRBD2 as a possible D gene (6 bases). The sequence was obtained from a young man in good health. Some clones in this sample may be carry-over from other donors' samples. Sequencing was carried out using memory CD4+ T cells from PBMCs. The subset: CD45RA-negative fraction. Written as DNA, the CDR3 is TGTGCCAGCAGCTTGTTTCGTGGGACTAGCACAGATACGCAGTATTTT. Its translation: CASSLFRGTSTDTQYF.